One T cell receptor (beta chain) is described in this entry. Its antigen remains unidentified. One base away there is no much larger clone; base qualities are not given. High-throughput TCR beta sequencing profiled peripheral blood CD8+ and CD4+ T cells from healthy donors, Susac syndrome patients and multiple sclerosis patients. The Susac syndrome patients fulfilled recently defined diagnostic criteria for either definite or probable disease. Bulk CD8+ and CD4+ T cells were purified by magnetic negative isolation, while CD8+ TEMRA cells were enriched using FACS. Blood was drawn into EDTA tubes, processed within 24 hours, and PBMCs were isolated by density gradient centrifugation. PBMCs intended for TCR sequencing were cryopreserved in liquid nitrogen and were subsequently thawed in a 37 degrees C water bath. A purity of at least 90% was achieved for sorted or isolated CD4+, CD8+ and CD8+ TEMRA cells.

RNA was extracted using the RNeasy kit, and 0.5 to 1 microgram was reverse transcribed with random hexamers. The immunoSEQ multiplex PCR assay, covering 54 Vbeta and 13 Jbeta segments, was used to amplify TCR beta CDR3 regions. Bias from PCR amplification was corrected by using a synthetic template baseline for primer optimization and for computational correction. From the authors' description of their analysis: Reads were annotated to V, D and J genes per IMGT and analyzed with immunoSEQ Analyzer, keeping only productive sequences. To calculate clonality, Shannon entropy was normalized by log2 of the number of productive unique sequences and then subtracted from one. Public and private clones were assessed among the 100 most prevalent clones of each patient and control. A clone was defined as Susac-specific if it was absent from the healthy and MS cohorts, from 1052 published viral clones and from other ImmuneACCESS disease sequences. Using fastp at Q25 and MiXCR, TCRdb reprocessed the public reads and kept productive beta chains. Each CDR3 protein appears once, grouped with its most common genes and DNA. None of the V and J calls come from the authors' own analysis; TCRdb made them. The sample includes 120,000 or so distinct CDR3 sequences, with 90% to 95% observed a single time. In total, the top ten clones hold around 0.2% of the sample.

The sample comes from a study of CD8 T cells in Susac syndrome (dated by TCRdb to the late 2010s). With regard to the full study: Of the Susac syndrome patients who were sequenced, roughly 8 were in clinical remission while 5 or 6 had clinically active disease. At the time of blood withdrawal, Susac syndrome patients were either therapy-naive, taking corticosteroids (with some also receiving IVIg), or on IVIg alone. The study used repertoire sequencing to test whether antigen drove CD8+ T cell activation and differentiation in Susac syndrome. CD8+ T cell repertoire clonality was compared between some 12 healthy donors, around 14 Susac syndrome patients and some 15 multiple sclerosis patients. Overall study outcomes, separate from this receptor: Sixteen Susac-specific public clones were identified in the total CD8+ repertoire, and roughly five Susac-specific public clones were identified in the CD8+ TEMRA repertoire. Clonal expansion was seen in Susac syndrome CD8+ repertoires, peaking in CD8+ TEMRA cells and being greater in clinically active patients than in remitting ones. The number of individuals in the TCR sequencing and HLA analysis was acknowledged as relatively small.

Via the germline V gene (reference sequence), CDR1 is LNHNV and CDR2 YYDKDF. The CDR3 starts with the cysteine, ends with the phenylalanine, and has 15 residues. The sequence is cut down to CDR3 DNA, 45 bases in frame from base 1. V was cut back by 5 bases and J by 2 bases, leaving a gap of 16 bases between them. The chain is made from TRBV15 and TRBJ2-7; the D gene may be TRBD1 or TRBD2, since each aligns over 6 bases. The sequenced material came from CD8+ T cells from PBMCs. The receptor was derived from a human donor with Susac syndrome. The CDR3 sequence is CATSPSRGPPYEQYF. The DNA sequence is TGTGCCACCAGCCCCTCCCGGGGGCCACCCTACGAGCAGTACTTC.